This T cell receptor beta chain comes out of a study of early T cells in non-severe SARS-CoV-2 infection. Study summary: Sequencing used unsorted whole-blood bulk RNA, so chains lack pairing.

Per germline, CDR1 MNHNY and CDR2 SVGAGI (reference sequence). The CDR3 is made up of 14 amino acids. V lost 6 bases to trimming and J lost 2 bases, with 11 bases between them. This clonotype was counted at least ten times. MiXCR, applied by TCRdb to the 5' RACE reads, yields one record per CDR3 protein. The sample carries over 85,000 distinct CDR3 sequences, about 15% recorded once. The sequence derives from an adult who was a healthcare worker with PCR-confirmed SARS-CoV-2 infection or an uninfected control (not recorded which). The chain employs TRBV6-6 and TRBJ1-3, with D uncertain. Sample: whole blood. DNA of the CDR3: TGTGCCAGCAGCCCAGAATTAACTGGAAACACCATATATTTT. Translating gives CASSPELTGNTIYF.